The clone carrying this TCR beta chain was recorded once. Its antigen is not known. The data are from a study of regulatory T cells in long-lasting Graves disease. Regarding the study as a whole: Gene preferences differed: TRBV28, TRBJ1-2, TRBJ2-5 in persistent cases.

Construction of TCR beta libraries relied on iRepertoire HTBI primers and on Arm-PCR targeting CDR3 regions. TCRdb reprocessed the multiplex PCR reads via MiXCR and lists one record per CDR3 protein. The top ten clones hold approximately 20% of a sample with some 370,000 distinct CDR3 sequences, roughly 12% of them seen once. This CDR3 is built from 17 residues. V lost 7 bases, J lost 2 bases, and 9 bases stayed unmatched. CDR1 is LNHDA, CDR2 SQIVND, per germline (reference sequence). Described time point: newly diagnosed GD, antithyroid drugs for less than 3 months. RNA extracted from PBMCs served as the sequencing template. These same data were also listed under a study on T cells in Graves' hyperthyroidism and ophthalmopathy.

This sample comprised peripheral blood mononuclear cells (PBMCs), obtained at new diagnosis, from a patient treated with antithyroid drugs. The rearrangement joins TRBV19 to TRBJ2-1, with TRBD2 matching 12 bases. The sequence derives from a young woman with Graves disease. Written as DNA, the CDR3 is TGTGCCAGTAAATCCCCCCTAGCGGGAGGGACCTACAATGAGCAGTTCTTC. Protein product: CASKSPLAGGTYNEQFF.